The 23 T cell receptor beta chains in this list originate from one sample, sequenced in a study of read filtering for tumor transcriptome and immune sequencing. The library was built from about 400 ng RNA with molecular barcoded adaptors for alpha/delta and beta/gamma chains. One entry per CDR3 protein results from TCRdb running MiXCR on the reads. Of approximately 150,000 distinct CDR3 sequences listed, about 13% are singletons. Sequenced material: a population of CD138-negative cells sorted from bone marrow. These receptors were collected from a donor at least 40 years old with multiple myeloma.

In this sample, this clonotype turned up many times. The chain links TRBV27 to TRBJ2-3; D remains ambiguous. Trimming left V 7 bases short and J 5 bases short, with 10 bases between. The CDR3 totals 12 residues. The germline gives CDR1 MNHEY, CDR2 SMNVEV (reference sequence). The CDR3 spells CASISRGDTQYF. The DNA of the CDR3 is TGTGCCAGCATTTCGAGAGGAGATACGCAGTATTTT.

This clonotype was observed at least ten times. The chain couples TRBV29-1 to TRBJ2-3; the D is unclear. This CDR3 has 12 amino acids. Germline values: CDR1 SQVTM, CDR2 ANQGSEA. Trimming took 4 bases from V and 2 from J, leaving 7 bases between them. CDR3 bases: TGCAGCGTTGGATACACCACAGATACGCAGTATTTT. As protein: CSVGYTTDTQYF.

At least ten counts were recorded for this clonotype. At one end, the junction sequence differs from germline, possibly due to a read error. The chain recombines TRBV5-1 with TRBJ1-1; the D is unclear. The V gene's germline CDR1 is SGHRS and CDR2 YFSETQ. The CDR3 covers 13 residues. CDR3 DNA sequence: TGCGCCAGTAGCTTGGAACAAAACACTGAAGCTTTCTTT. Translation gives CASSLEQNTEAFF.

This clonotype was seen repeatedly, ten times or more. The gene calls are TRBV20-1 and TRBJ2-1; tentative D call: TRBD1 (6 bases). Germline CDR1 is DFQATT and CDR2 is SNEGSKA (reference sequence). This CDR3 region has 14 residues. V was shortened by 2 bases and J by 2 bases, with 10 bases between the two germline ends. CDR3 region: CSARHQGPYNEQFF. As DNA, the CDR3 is TGCAGTGCTAGACATCAGGGGCCCTACAATGAGCAGTTCTTC.

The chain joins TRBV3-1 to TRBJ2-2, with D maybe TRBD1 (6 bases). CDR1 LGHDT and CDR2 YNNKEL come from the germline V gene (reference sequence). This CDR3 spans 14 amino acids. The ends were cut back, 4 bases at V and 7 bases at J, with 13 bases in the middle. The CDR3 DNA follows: TGTGCCAGCAGCCCCCGACAGGTTGACGGGGAGCTGTTTTTT. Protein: CASSPRQVDGELFF.

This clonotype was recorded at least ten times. DNA for the CDR3: TGTGCCAGCAGCCAAGATTGGCGGGCCTACACCGGGGAGCTGTTTTTT. Its protein is CASSQDWRAYTGELFF. The V gene is TRBV3-1, the J gene TRBJ2-2; D perhaps matches TRBD2 (5 bases). Germline V gene data show CDR1 as LGHDT and CDR2 as YNNKEL (reference sequence). V lost 0 bases and J lost 3, with 11 bases in between. This CDR3 spans 16 amino acids.

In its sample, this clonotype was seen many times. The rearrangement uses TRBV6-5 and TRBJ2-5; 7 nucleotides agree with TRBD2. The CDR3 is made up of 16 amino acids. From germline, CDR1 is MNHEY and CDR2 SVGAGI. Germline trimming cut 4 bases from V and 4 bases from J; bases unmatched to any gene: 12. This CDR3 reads CASSSTASGLGETQYF. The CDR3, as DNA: TGTGCCAGCAGTTCGACGGCTAGCGGTCTGGGAGAGACCCAGTACTTC.

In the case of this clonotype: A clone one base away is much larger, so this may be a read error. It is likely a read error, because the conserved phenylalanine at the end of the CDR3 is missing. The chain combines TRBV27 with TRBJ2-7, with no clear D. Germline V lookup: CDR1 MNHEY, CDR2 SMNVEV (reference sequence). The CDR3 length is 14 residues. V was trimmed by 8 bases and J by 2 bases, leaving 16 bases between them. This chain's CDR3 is CASAWRNRTYEQYS. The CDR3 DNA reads TGTGCCAGCGCCTGGCGGAACCGAACCTACGAGCAGTACTCC.

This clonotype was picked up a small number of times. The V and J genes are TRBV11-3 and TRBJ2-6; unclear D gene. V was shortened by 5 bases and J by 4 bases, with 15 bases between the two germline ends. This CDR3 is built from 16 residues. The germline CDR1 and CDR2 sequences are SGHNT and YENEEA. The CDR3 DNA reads TGTGCCAGCAGCCCACCCCCGCCGCGGGGGGCCAACGTCCTGACTTTC. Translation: CASSPPPPRGANVLTF.

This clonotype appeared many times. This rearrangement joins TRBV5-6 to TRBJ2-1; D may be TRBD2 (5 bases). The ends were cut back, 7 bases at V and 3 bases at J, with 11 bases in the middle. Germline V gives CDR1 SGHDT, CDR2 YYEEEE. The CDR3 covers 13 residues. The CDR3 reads CASALLGYNEQFF. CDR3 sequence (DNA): TGTGCCAGCGCCCTACTAGGCTACAATGAGCAGTTCTTC.

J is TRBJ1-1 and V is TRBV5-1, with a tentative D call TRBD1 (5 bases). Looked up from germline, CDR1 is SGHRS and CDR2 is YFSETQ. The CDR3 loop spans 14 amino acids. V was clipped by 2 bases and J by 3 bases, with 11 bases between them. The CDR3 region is CASSFGGADTEAFF. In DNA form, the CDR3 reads TGCGCCAGCAGCTTCGGAGGGGCGGACACTGAAGCTTTCTTT.

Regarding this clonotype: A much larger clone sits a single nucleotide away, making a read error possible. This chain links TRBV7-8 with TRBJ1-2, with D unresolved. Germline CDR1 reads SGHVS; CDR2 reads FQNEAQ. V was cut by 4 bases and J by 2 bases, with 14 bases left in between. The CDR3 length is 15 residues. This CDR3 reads CASSSARGLNYGYTF. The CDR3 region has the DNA TGTGCCAGCAGCTCAGCGCGAGGCTTAAACTATGGCTACACCTTC.

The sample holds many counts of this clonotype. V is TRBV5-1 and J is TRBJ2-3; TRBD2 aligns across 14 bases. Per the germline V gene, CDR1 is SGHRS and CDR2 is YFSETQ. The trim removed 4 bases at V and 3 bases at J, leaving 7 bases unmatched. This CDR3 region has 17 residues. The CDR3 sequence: CASSGGTSGRMTDTQYF. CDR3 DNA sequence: TGCGCCAGCAGCGGGGGGACTAGCGGGAGAATGACAGATACGCAGTATTTT.

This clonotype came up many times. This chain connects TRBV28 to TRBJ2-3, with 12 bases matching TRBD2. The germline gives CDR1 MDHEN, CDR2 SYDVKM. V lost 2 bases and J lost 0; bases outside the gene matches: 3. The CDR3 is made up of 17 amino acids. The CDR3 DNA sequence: TGTGCCAGCAGTTTACCGGGGACTAGCGGGAGCACAGATACGCAGTATTTT. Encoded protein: CASSLPGTSGSTDTQYF. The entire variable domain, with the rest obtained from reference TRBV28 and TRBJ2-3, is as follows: DVKVTQSSRYLVKRTGEKVFLECVQDMDHENMFWYRQDPGLGLRLIYFSYDVKMKEKGDIPEGYSVSREKKERFSLILESASTNQTSMYLCASSLPGTSGSTDTQYFGPGTRLTVL.

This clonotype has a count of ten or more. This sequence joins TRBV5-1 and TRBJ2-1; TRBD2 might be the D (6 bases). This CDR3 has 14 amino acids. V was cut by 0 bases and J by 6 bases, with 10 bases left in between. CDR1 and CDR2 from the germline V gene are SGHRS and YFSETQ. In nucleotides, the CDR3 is TGCGCCAGCAGCTTGGCGGGGGACCGCAATGAGCAGTTCTTC. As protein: CASSLAGDRNEQFF.

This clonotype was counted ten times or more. The CDR3: CSAGGLAGVLDEQFF. CDR3 sequence (DNA): TGCAGTGCTGGAGGACTAGCGGGAGTCCTCGATGAGCAGTTCTTC. V is TRBV20-1 and J is TRBJ2-1; 13 positions match TRBD2. Trimming removed 5 bases from V and 8 bases from J; junction bases left unmatched: 9. In germline, CDR1 is DFQATT, CDR2 SNEGSKA (reference sequence). CDR3 length: 15 residues.

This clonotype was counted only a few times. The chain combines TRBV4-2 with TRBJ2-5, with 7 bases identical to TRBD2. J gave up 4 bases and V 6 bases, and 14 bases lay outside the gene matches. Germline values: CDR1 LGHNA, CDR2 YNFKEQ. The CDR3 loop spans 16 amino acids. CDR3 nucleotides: TGTGCCAGCAGAAAGGCGGCTAGCGGACCTTCAGAGACCCAGTACTTC. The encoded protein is CASRKAASGPSETQYF.

In DNA, the CDR3 is TGTGCCAGCAGCTTAATCGGGAGGGCCGACACCGGGGAGCTGTTTTTT. As protein: CASSLIGRADTGELFF. The chain joins TRBV7-8 to TRBJ2-2, with 8 bases fitting TRBD2. The CDR3 sequence is 16 residues long. Germline values: CDR1 SGHVS, CDR2 FQNEAQ. With V trimmed by 2 bases and J by 3 bases, 5 bases remained unmatched.

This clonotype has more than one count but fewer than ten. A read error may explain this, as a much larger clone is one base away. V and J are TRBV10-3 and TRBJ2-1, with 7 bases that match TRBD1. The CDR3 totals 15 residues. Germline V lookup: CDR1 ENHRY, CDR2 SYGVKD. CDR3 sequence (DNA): TGTGCCATCAGTGAACGACAGGGACCCTACAATGGGCAGTTCTTC. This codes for CAISERQGPYNGQFF.

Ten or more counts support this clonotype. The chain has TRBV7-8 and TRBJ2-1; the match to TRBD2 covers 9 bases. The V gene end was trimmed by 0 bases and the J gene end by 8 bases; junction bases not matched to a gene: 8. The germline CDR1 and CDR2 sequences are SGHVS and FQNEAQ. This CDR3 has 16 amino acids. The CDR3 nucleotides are TGTGCCAGCAGCTTAGCTAGCGGGAGCAATAGGCATGAGCAGTTCTTC. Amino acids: CASSLASGSNRHEQFF. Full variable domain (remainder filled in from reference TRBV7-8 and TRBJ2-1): GAGVSQSPRYKVAKRGQDVALRCDPISGHVSLFWYQQALGQGPEFLTYFQNEAQLDKSGLPSDRFFAERPEGSVSTLKIQRTQQEDSAVYLCASSLASGSNRHEQFFGPGTRLTVL.

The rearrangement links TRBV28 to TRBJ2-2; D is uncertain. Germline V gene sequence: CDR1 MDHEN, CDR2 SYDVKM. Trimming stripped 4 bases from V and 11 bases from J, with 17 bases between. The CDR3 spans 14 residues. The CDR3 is CASSSNLFLLELFF. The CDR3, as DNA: TGTGCCAGCAGTTCCAACCTCTTCCTACTTGAGCTGTTTTTT.

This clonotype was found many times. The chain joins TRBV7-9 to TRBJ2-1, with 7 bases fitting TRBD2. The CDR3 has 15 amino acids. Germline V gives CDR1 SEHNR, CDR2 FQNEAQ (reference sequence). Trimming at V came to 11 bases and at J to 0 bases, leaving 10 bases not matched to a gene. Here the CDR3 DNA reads TGTGCCTTTCAGGCTAGCGGTAGCTCCTACAATGAGCAGTTCTTC. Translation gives CAFQASGSSYNEQFF.

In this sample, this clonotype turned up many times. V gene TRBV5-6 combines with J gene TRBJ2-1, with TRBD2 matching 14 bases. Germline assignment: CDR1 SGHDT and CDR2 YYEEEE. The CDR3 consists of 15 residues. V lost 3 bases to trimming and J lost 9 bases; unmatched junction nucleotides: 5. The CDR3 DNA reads TGTGCCAGCAGCTGGGGGACTAGCGGGAGACCTGAGCAGTTCTTC. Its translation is CASSWGTSGRPEQFF.